The next 18 T cell receptor beta chains were all read from a single sample in a study of T cell responses to AZD1222 COVID-19 vaccine. Clones were read by immunoSEQ multiplex PCR, and TCRdb kept only the in-frame ones, dropping some. The sample contains around 97,000 clones, approximately 89% of which appear only once. The sequences come from peripheral blood, collected on day 0 of AZD1222 vaccination. The receptors come from an adult in good health.

The V call is TRBV15, the J call TRBJ1-5, with D possibly TRBD1 on 6 matching bases. Trimming shortened V by 0 bases and J by 6 bases, and 18 bases separated the two germline ends. Germline-derived CDR1 and CDR2 are LNHNV and YYDKDF (reference sequence). This CDR3 is 17 amino acids long. The DNA of the CDR3 is TGTGCCACCAGCAGAGATTGGGGGCAGGGCACGGGTCAGCCCCAGCATTTT. Its protein is CATSRDWGQGTGQPQHF.

This CDR3 reads CASSPGTGANQPQHF. The CDR3 DNA sequence: TGTGCCAGCAGCCCCGGGACCGGAGCAAATCAGCCCCAGCATTTT. The genes are TRBV7-9 and TRBJ1-5; tentatively, D is TRBD1 (5 bases). The V gene's germline CDR1 is SEHNR and CDR2 FQNEAQ (reference sequence). Between the trimmed V and J ends, which lost 5 bases and 4 bases, there was a span of 15 bases. CDR3 size: 15 residues.

The chain has TRBV5-4 and TRBJ1-2; 7 bases are shared with TRBD1. Germline CDR1 is SGHNT and CDR2 is YYREEE (reference sequence). V lost 4 bases to trimming and J lost 8 bases; unmatched junction nucleotides: 11. This CDR3 region has 14 residues. The CDR3: CASSLAEGAGGYTF. CDR3 bases: TGTGCCAGCAGCCTCGCCGAGGGGGCGGGAGGCTACACCTTC.

The chain couples TRBV5-1 to TRBJ2-1; 14 nucleotides align to TRBD2. The germline CDR1 and CDR2 sequences are SGHRS and YFSETQ. The V and J ends lost 4 bases and 8 bases, in that order; junction bases with no gene match: 8. The CDR3 contains 16 residues. The CDR3 loop is CASSGGLAGVRDEQFF. The CDR3, as DNA: TGCGCCAGCAGCGGGGGACTAGCGGGAGTCAGGGATGAGCAGTTCTTC.

The V call is TRBV19, the J call TRBJ2-7; no clear D. Germline-derived CDR1 and CDR2 are LNHDA and SQIVND (reference sequence). Trimming pared 1 base from V and 3 bases from J, leaving 13 bases between. This CDR3 spans 15 amino acids. The CDR3 here is CASSIAASWYYEQYF. CDR3 in DNA: TGTGCCAGTAGTATAGCCGCAAGCTGGTACTACGAGCAGTACTTC.

The sample holds a few counts of this clone. The chain combines TRBV6-5 with TRBJ2-7; the match to TRBD1 covers 9 bases. This CDR3 has 15 amino acids. Trimming at V came to 2 bases and at J to 6 bases, leaving 8 bases not matched to a gene. Germline-derived CDR1 and CDR2 are MNHEY and SVGAGI. Here the CDR3 DNA reads TGTGCCAGCAGTTACCGCCGGACAGGGGTGGGCGAGCAGTACTTC. Its translation: CASSYRRTGVGEQYF.

The gene calls are TRBV5-1 and TRBJ2-1; D is possibly TRBD2 (6 bases). V lost 10 bases to trimming and J lost 0 bases, with 17 bases between them. CDR3 length equals 15 residues. Germline V gene data show CDR1 as SGHRS and CDR2 as YFSETQ. The CDR3 DNA reads TGCGCCTCTTTAGCGGATCCGAGCTCCTACAATGAGCAGTTCTTC. It yields the protein CASLADPSSYNEQFF.

V usage is TRBV20-1 and J usage is TRBJ2-7; TRBD2 is a possible D gene (6 bases). V dropped 3 bases and J dropped 1 base, with 10 bases sitting between them. Germline assignment: CDR1 DFQATT and CDR2 SNEGSKA (reference sequence). The CDR3 covers 13 residues. CDR3 coding DNA: TGCAGTGCTAGTCCCGGGAGATCCTACGAGCAGTACTTC. It translates to CSASPGRSYEQYF.

This chain connects TRBV7-8 to TRBJ1-2; D remains unclear. V shed 2 bases and J shed 3 bases, with 7 bases lying between them. The CDR3 runs 13 residues. Germline lookup yields CDR1 SGHVS and CDR2 FQNEAQ. Here the CDR3 DNA reads TGTGCCAGCAGCTTAAAGGGTTACTATGGCTACACCTTC. Its translation: CASSLKGYYGYTF.

The CDR3 nucleotides read TGTGCCAGCAGTTTATGGGGACTAGTTACAGATACGCAGTATTTT. This codes for CASSLWGLVTDTQYF. The chain employs TRBV27 and TRBJ2-3; 8 bases fit TRBD2. CDR1 and CDR2 from the germline V gene are MNHEY and SMNVEV (reference sequence). The ends lost 1 base at V and 3 bases at J; junction bases unmatched: 3. This CDR3 comprises 15 residues.

This chain uses TRBV29-1 with TRBJ1-1; a possible D gene is TRBD1 (6 bases). Trimming took off 5 bases at V and 0 bases at J, with 10 bases between the two ends. CDR1 and CDR2 (germline): SQVTM, ANQGSEA. This CDR3 comprises 13 residues. The CDR3 here is CSVNRDMNTEAFF. The CDR3 coding sequence is TGCAGCGTTAACAGGGATATGAACACTGAAGCTTTCTTT. The full variable domain, in which reference TRBV29-1 and TRBJ1-1 provide the parts outside the CDR3, is SAVISQKPSRDICQRGTSLTIQCQVDSQVTMMFWYRQQPGQSLTLIATANQGSEATYESGFVIDKFPISRPNLTFSTLTVSNMSPEDSSIYLCSVNRDMNTEAFFGQGTRLTVV.

The rearrangement joins TRBV7-2 to TRBJ2-5; 7 bases match TRBD2. This CDR3 region has 16 residues. In germline, CDR1 is SGHTA, CDR2 FQGNSA. Trimming cost V 1 base and J 2 bases; bases outside gene matches: 7. The CDR3 region has the DNA TGTGCCAGCAGCTTAGGGCTAGCGGAGATTCAAGAGACCCAGTACTTC. The encoded protein is CASSLGLAEIQETQYF.

The chain employs TRBV19 and TRBJ2-7, with D perhaps matching TRBD2 (6 bases). The CDR3 is 13 residues long. The germline V gene encodes CDR1 LNHDA and CDR2 SQIVND (reference sequence). Trimming pared 11 bases from V and 0 bases from J, leaving 14 bases between. Here the CDR3 reads CASRRASSYEQYF. As DNA, the CDR3 is TGTGCCTCGAGGAGGGCGTCCTCCTACGAGCAGTACTTC.

The chain has TRBV23-1 and TRBJ1-6, with 7 bases fitting TRBD1. TRBV23-1 is filed as an ORF, its function uncertain. The CDR3 has 17 residues. J gave up 7 bases and V 4 bases, and 13 bases lay outside the gene matches. CDR3 in amino acids: CASSLTDRAYSNSPLHF. The DNA for the CDR3 is TGCGCCAGCAGTCTAACAGACAGGGCGTATTCCAATTCACCCCTCCACTTT.

The chain uses TRBV4-1 and TRBJ1-1; perhaps TRBD1 as D (5 bases). Deletions cut 2 bases from V and 4 bases from J, with 14 bases between. From germline, CDR1 is MGHRA and CDR2 YSYEKL. This CDR3 contains 15 residues. Here the CDR3 DNA reads TGCGCCAGCAGCCAATACACGTCAGGGAGCACTGAAGCTTTCTTT. It yields the protein CASSQYTSGSTEAFF.

The chain uses TRBV23-1 and TRBJ1-2; D not certain. TRBV23-1 is sorted into the ORF group, with uncertain function. V was pared by 0 bases and J by 5 bases, with 7 bases between. CDR3 length: 13 residues. DNA of the CDR3: TGCGCCAGCAGTCAATCTCGGACTTATGGCTACACCTTC. Protein: CASSQSRTYGYTF.

There are a few counts of this clone. This chain connects TRBV9 to TRBJ1-2; the D gene is possibly TRBD1 (6 bases). CDR3 length equals 14 residues. Trimming took 0 bases from V and 4 from J, leaving 10 bases between them. CDR1 and CDR2 (germline): SGDLS, YYNGEE. CDR3 protein: CASSVEEGGYGYTF. The CDR3 DNA follows: TGTGCCAGCAGCGTAGAAGAAGGGGGCTATGGCTACACCTTC. Variable domain in full (rest from reference TRBV9 and TRBJ1-2): DSGVTQTPKHLITATGQRVTLRCSPRSGDLSVYWYQQSLDQGLQFLIQYYNGEERAKGNILERFSAQQFPDLHSELNLSSLELGDSALYFCASSVEEGGYGYTFGSGTRLTVV.

The rearrangement joins TRBV18 to TRBJ1-1; TRBD1 aligns across 8 bases. From germline, CDR1 is KGHSH and CDR2 LQKENI. After removal of 3 bases from V and 4 bases from J, the junction contained 7 bases not matched to a gene. CDR3 length equals 15 residues. The CDR3 DNA is TGTGCCAGCTCACCGCCAGGGGGCAGTTTCACTGAAGCTTTCTTT. It codes for CASSPPGGSFTEAFF.